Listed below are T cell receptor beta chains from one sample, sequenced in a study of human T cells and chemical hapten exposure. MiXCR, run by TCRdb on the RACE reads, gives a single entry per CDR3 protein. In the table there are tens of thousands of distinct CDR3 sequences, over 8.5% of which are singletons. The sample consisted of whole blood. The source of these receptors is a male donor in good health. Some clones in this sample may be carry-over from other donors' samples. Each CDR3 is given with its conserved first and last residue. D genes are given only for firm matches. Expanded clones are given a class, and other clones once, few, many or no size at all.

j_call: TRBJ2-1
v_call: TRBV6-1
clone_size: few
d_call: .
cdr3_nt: TGTGCCAGCGTAGGAATAACCAATGAGCAGTTCTTC
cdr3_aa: CASVGITNEQFF

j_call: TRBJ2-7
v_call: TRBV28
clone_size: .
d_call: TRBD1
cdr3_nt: TGTGCCAGCAGTCGCCGGACAGGGAACAGCTACGAGCAGTACTTC
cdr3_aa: CASSRRTGNSYEQYF

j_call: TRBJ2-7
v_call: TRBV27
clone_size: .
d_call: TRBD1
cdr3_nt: TGTGCCAGCAGTCCCTCTGGACAGGGGAACTACGAGCAGTACTTC
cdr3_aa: CASSPSGQGNYEQYF

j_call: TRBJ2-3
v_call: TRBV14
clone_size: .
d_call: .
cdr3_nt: TGTGCCAGCAGCCAAGATCCTCGGGGGCCCACAGATACGCAGTATTTT
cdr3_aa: CASSQDPRGPTDTQYF

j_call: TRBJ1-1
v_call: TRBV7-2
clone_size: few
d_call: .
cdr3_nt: TGTGCCAGCAGCTTAGTAAAGGGAACAGATAGAGGAGCTTTCTTT
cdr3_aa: CASSLVKGTDRGAFF

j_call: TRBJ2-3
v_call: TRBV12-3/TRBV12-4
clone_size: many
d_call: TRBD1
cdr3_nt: TGTGCCAGCAGTCCCCGGACAGGGACGGCAGATACGCAGTATTTT
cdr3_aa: CASSPRTGTADTQYF

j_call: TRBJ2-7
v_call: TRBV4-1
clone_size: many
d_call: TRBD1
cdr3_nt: TGCGCCAGCAGCCAATCATTCGGACAGGGGATTGGATACGAGCAGTACTTC
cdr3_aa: CASSQSFGQGIGYEQYF

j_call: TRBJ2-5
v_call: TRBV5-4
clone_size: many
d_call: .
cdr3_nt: TGTGCCAGCAGCTTGAAGACAGAATACCAAGAGACCCAGTACTTC
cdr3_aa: CASSLKTEYQETQYF

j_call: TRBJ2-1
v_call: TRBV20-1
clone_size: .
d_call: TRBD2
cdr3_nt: TGCAGTGCTCGGACTAGGAATGAGCAGTTCTTC
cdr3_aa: CSARTRNEQFF

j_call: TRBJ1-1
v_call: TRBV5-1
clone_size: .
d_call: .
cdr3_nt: TGCGCCAGCAGCATCACTACGAGGGCGAACACTGAAGCTTTCTTT
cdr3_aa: CASSITTRANTEAFF

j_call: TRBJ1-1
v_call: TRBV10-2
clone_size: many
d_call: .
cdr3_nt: TGCGCCAGCAGTGACCGCAGCTTGAACACTGAAGCTTTCTTT
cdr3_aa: CASSDRSLNTEAFF

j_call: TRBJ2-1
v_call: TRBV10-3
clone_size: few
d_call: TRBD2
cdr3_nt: TGTGCCATCACTAATAGCGGGGGGGCAGATGAGCAGTTCTTC
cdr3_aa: CAITNSGGADEQFF

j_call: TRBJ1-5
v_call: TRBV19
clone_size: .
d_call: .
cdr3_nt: TGTGCCAGTAGTATCCAAGGGTATCAGCCCCAGCATTTT
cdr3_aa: CASSIQGYQPQHF

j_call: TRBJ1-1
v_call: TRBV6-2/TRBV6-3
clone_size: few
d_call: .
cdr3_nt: TGTGCCAGCAGTTACTCGGGGGTAACTGAAGCTTTCTTT
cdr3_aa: CASSYSGVTEAFF

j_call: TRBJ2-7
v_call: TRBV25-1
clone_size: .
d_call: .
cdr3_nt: TGTGCCAGCAGTGAATTCGCCTCTGGGAAGCAGTACTTC
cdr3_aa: CASSEFASGKQYF

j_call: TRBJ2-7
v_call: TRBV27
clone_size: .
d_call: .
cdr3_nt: TGTGCCAGCAGTTCCCGGGGCACCACCTACGAGCAGTACTTC
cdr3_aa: CASSSRGTTYEQYF

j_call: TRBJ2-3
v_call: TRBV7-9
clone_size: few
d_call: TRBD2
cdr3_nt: TGTGCCAGCAGCCCGTCTAGCGGAATCACAGATACGCAGTATTTT
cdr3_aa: CASSPSSGITDTQYF

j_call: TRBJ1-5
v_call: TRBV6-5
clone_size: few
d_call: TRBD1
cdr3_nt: TGTGCGACAGGGGGTCGGGGACAGCCCCAGCATTTT
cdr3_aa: CATGGRGQPQHF

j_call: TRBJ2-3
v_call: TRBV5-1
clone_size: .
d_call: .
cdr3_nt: TGCTCCAGCAGCAAGGAAGATACGCAGTATTTT
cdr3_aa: CSSSKEDTQYF

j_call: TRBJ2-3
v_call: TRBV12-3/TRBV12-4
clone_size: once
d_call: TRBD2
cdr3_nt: TGTGCCAGCAGTTTCGGGTCTAGCGGGGATACGCAGTATTTT
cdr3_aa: CASSFGSSGDTQYF

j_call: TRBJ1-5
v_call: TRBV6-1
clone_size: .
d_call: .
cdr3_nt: TGTGCCAGCACCCGTTATAGCAATCAGCCCCAGCATTTT
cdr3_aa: CASTRYSNQPQHF

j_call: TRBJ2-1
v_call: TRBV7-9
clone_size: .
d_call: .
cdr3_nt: TGTGCCAGCAGCCTGCTCCCGGACAATGAGCAGTTCTTC
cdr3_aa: CASSLLPDNEQFF

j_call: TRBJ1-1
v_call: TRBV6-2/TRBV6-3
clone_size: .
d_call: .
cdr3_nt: TGTGCCAGCAGTTACCGCGTGAACACTGAAGCTTTCTTT
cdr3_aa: CASSYRVNTEAFF

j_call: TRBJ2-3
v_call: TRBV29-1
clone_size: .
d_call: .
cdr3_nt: TGCAGCGTTGGGGGACTTTTAACAGATACGCAGTATTTT
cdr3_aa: CSVGGLLTDTQYF

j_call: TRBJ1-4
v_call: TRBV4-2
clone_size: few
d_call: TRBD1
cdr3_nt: TGTGCCAGCAGCCAAGATGGGGGACAGGGGGCTTTTAATGAAAAACTGTTTTTT
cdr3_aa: CASSQDGGQGAFNEKLFF

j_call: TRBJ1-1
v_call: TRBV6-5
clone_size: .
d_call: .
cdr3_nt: TGTGCCAGCACCATAGCCGAAAACACTGAAGCTTTCTTT
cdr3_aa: CASTIAENTEAFF

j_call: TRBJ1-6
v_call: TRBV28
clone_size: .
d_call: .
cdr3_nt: TGTGCCAGCAGTTTGTCGACAGAGAGCTCCTATAATTCACCCCTCCACTTT
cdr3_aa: CASSLSTESSYNSPLHF

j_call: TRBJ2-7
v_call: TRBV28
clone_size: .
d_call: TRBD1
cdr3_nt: TGTGCCAGCAGTTTGGGACAGGGAAACTTCTACGAGCAGTACTTC
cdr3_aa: CASSLGQGNFYEQYF

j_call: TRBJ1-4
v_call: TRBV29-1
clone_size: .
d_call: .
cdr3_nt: TGCAGCGTTACCTCCAGGGATGGGGAAAAACTGTTTTTT
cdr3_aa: CSVTSRDGEKLFF

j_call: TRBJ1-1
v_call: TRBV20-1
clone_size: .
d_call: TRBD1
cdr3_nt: TGCAGTGCTAGAAGACCCTTTGACAGGGTGGACACTGAAGCTTTCTTT
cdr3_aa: CSARRPFDRVDTEAFF

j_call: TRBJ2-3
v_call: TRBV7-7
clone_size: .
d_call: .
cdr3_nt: TGTGCCAGCAGCCACGGGGGTAGCACAGATACGCAGTATTTT
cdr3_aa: CASSHGGSTDTQYF

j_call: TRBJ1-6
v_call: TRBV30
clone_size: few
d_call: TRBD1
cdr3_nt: TGTGCCTGGACAGGGGGCTTTAATTCACCCCTCCACTTT
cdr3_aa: CAWTGGFNSPLHF

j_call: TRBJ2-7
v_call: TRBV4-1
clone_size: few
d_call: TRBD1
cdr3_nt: TGCGCCAGCAGCCAAGCCGGGACAGGGATGTACGAGCAGTACTTC
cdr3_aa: CASSQAGTGMYEQYF

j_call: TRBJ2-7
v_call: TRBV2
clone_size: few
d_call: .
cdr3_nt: TGTGCCAGCAGTCCCCGGGACGGACCCTACGAGCAGTACTTC
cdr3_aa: CASSPRDGPYEQYF

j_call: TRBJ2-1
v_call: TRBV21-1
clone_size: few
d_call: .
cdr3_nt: TGTGCCAGCAGCAACCCCGGGACAGTAAACAATGAGCAGTTCTTC
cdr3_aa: CASSNPGTVNNEQFF

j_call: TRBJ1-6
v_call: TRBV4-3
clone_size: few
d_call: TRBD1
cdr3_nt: TGCGCCAGCAGCCAAGAGGACAGGACTCTTAATTCACCCCTCCACTTT
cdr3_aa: CASSQEDRTLNSPLHF

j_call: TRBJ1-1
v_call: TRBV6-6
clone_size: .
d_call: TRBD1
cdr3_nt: TGTGCCAGCAGTTACTCAGACAGGGATGGAACTGAAGCTTTCTTT
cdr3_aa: CASSYSDRDGTEAFF

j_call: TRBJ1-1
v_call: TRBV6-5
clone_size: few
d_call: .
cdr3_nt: TGTGCCAGCAGTTACTCTGAGGGGTGGAACACTGAAGCTTTCTTT
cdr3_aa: CASSYSEGWNTEAFF

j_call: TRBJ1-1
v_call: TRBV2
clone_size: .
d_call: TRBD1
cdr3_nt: TGTGCCACCGAACAGGGGCCACGGTCCACTGAAGCTTTCTTT
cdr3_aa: CATEQGPRSTEAFF

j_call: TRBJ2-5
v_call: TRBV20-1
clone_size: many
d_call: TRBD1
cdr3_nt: TGCAGTGCTGGGAGCTGGGGACAGGGGCAAGAGACCCAGTACTTC
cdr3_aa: CSAGSWGQGQETQYF

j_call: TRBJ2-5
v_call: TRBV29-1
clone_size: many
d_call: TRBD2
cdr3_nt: TGCAGCAGCCGGGGGGGGAATGGAGAGACCCAGTACTTC
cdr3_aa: CSSRGGNGETQYF

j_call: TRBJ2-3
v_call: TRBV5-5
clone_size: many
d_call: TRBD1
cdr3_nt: TGTGCCAGCAGCCCCGGACAGGGCGCAGATACGCAGTATTTT
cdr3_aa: CASSPGQGADTQYF

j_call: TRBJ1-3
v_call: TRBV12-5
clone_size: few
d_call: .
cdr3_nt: TGTGCTAGTGGTTTTATTCTCGACAGGCAAAAATCTAACTCTGGAAACACCATATATTTT
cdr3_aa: CASGFILDRQKSNSGNTIYF

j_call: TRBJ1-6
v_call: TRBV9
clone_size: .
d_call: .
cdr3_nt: TGTGCCAGCAGCGCTGGGTCGGCGGGCGGATCAAATTCACCCCTCCACTTT
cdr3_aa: CASSAGSAGGSNSPLHF

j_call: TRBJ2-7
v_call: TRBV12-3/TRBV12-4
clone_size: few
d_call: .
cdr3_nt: TGTGCCAGCAGTCATACATTGGACTGGCCATGGGAGGAGCAGTACTTC
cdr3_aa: CASSHTLDWPWEEQYF

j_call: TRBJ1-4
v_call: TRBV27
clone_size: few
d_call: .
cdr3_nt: TGTGCCAGCAGTGGGGCGAGAGGCGATGAAAAACTGTTTTTT
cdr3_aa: CASSGARGDEKLFF

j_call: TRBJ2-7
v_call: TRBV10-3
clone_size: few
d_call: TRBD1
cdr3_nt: TGTGCCATCAGTGAGGACAGGGGAAACCTCTTC
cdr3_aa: CAISEDRGNLF

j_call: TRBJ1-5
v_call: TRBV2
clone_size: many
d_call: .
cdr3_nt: TGTGCCAGCAGTGAGCGGGGGGGAACTCAGCCCCAGCATTTT
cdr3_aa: CASSERGGTQPQHF

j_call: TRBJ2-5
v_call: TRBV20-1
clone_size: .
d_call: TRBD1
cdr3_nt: TGCAGTGCCAACGGACAGGGCGGAGAGACCCAGTACTTC
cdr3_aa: CSANGQGGETQYF

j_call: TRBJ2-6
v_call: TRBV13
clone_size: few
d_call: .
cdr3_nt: TGTGCCAGCAGCATTAGGAGATCTGGGGCCAACGTCCTGACTTTC
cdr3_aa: CASSIRRSGANVLTF

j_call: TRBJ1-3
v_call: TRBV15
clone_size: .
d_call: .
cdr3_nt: TGTGCCACCAGCAGAGTTGGGGGATCTGGAAACACCATATATTTT
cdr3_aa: CATSRVGGSGNTIYF

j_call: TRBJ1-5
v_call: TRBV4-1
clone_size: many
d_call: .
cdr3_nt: TGCGCCAGCAGCCAAAACAGCAATCAGCCCCAGCATTTT
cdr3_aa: CASSQNSNQPQHF

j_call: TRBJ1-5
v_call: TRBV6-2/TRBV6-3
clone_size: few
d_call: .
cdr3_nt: TGTGCCAGCAGTTACCCTACAGGTAGCCGGGGCAATCAGCCCCAGCATTTT
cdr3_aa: CASSYPTGSRGNQPQHF

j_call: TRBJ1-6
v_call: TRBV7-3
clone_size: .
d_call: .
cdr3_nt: TGTGCCAGCAGCCAAGGGGGAAGGGATTCACCCCTCCACTTT
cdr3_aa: CASSQGGRDSPLHF

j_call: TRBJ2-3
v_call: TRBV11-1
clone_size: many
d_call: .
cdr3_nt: TGTGCCAGCAGCTTAGCTGGGAGGACGCAAGATACGCAGTATTTT
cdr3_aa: CASSLAGRTQDTQYF

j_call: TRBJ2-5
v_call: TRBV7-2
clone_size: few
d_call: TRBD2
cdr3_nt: TGTGCCAGCAGCCTCAGACTAGCGATTCACCAAGAGACCCAGTACTTC
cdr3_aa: CASSLRLAIHQETQYF

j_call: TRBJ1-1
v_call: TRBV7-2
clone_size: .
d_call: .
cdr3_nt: TGTGCCAGCAGCTTAGTCATAAAAGGCACTGAAGCTTTCTTT
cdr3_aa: CASSLVIKGTEAFF

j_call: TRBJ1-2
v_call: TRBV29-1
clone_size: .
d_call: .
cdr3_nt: TGCAGCGTTGTTGGAGGGGGAAGCTATGGCTACACCTTC
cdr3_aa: CSVVGGGSYGYTF

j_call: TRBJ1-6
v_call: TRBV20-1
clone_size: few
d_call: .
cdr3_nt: TGCAGTGCTAGAGATATCCGAAGAGTCAATTCACCCCTCCACTTT
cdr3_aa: CSARDIRRVNSPLHF